This T cell receptor (beta chain) originates from a study of shared clonotypes between healthy human individuals. Study in general: Donors were a couple of women and three men aged 18 to 49. Regarding the study as a whole: Represented diversity (both genetic and exposure-history) was limited by the small number of donors.

A word on this clone: The antigen remains unidentified.

Splitting the CD4+ cells yielded a CD45RA+ naive subset and a CD45RA-negative memory subset. Germline assignment: CDR1 GTSNPN and CDR2 SVGIG (reference sequence). The CDR3 runs to 15 residues. V trimming: 4 bases; J trimming: 0 bases; junction bases outside the gene matches: 8. Clones were read by immunoSEQ multiplex PCR, and TCRdb kept only the in-frame ones, dropping some. Among about 2.4 million clones listed, more than 90% were seen once. The sequencing sample was made of naive CD4+ T cells sorted from blood. Subset meaning: CD45RA+ positively selected. The clonotype originates from a man aged 18 to 30 in good health. The chain recombines TRBV30 with TRBJ2-7, with 8 bases identical to TRBD2. The CDR3 region has the DNA TGTGCCTGGACCAATAGCGGGGATAGCTCCTACGAGCAGTACTTC. Its translation: CAWTNSGDSSYEQYF.